What follows describes a single TCR beta chain. Its target is not known. This entry belongs to a study of T cell repertoires in cytomegalovirus infection. About the study: As its CMV epitopes, the study selected recently identified HLA-C-restricted and well-studied HLA-B-restricted targets. Matching HLA type and CMV infection were both indicated by public TCR beta signatures.

TCRdb re-analysed the reads in MiXCR, keeping a single row per CDR3 protein. The repertoire holds about 130,000 distinct CDR3 sequences, 32% seen once, with around 54% in the top ten. Study results and caveats: It was HLA-C-restricted CMV-specific TCR beta clonotypes that dominated the response ex vivo. Using cumulative public TCR beta family frequency, the authors identified those who carried CMV together with the relevant HLA.

The CDR3 covers 14 residues. Germline V gene lookup returns CDR1 SGHVS and CDR2 FNYEAQ. J lost 3 bases, V lost 6 bases, and 6 bases had no gene match. This clonotype was sampled from a human donor in good health (CMV status not recorded). Some clones in this sample may be carry-over from other donors' samples. The V call is TRBV7-6, the J call TRBJ2-7; 9 positions agree with TRBD1. The sample consisted of CD8+ T cells from cultured PBMCs, taken from culture after CMV antigen stimulation. CDR3 DNA sequence: TGTGCCAGCAGGGGACAGGGTTCTGGCTACGAGCAGTACTTC. It specifies CASRGQGSGYEQYF. The complete variable domain, with remaining parts taken from reference TRBV7-6 and TRBJ2-7, reads GAGVSQSPRYKVTKRGQDVALRCDPISGHVSLYWYRQALGQGPEFLTYFNYEAQQDKSGLPNDRFSAERPEGSISTLTIQRTEQRDSAMYRCASRGQGSGYEQYFGPGTRLTVT.